This T cell receptor beta chain emerged from a study of blood T cell repertoires in COVID-19 (dated by TCRdb to about 2020). Concerning the study at large: Samples covering the acute and convalescent phases of COVID-19 were provided by collaborators in the United States, Italy and Spain. The prospective study material was composed of cDNA or gDNA derived from T cells, B-cell-depleted T cells, or PBMCs. Deeply sampled blood TCRbeta repertoires from subjects exposed to, actively infected with, or recovered from COVID-19 were included in the dataset. The repertoires were released in a freely available public database meant as a resource for research on the immune response to SARS-CoV-2. The samples were drawn from the first 160 participants of the ongoing ImmuneRACE study and from some 1,300 subjects provided by 6 global collaborators. Nearly every sample came with metadata listing a de-identified subject ID, COVID-19 status, age in years and sex. Where HLA class I and class II types were available, the types were taken from metadata supplied by the sample provider, not from assay-based typing.

Participants in the prospective study were aged roughly 18 to 89 years, lived in 20 to 25 United States geographic areas, and enrolled through a virtual design. In the prospective study, participants were assigned to cohorts based on the clinical history participants reported in a screening survey and a study questionnaire. For ImmuneRACE Cohort 3, a participant was defined as recovered based on two consecutive negative NP/OP PCR tests, clearance by a healthcare professional, or resolution of symptoms. In the prospective study, mobile phlebotomists collected whole blood, serum and a nasopharyngeal or oropharyngeal swab from each participant. Additional blood draws and questionnaires over a 2-month period could optionally be provided by prospective study participants. Before DNA extraction, prospective study blood samples were shipped either frozen or at room temperature. General findings and caveats noted by the study authors: How much clinical and demographic metadata was included differed by source and by participant, and the metadata was provided uncurated.

TCRbeta CDR3 regions were amplified from genomic DNA using the immunoSEQ Assay, a bias-controlled multiplex PCR. The authors' analysis ran thus. The number of nucleated cells in each sample was estimated by amplification of reference gene primers within the assay. To quantify the absolute abundance of each unique TCRbeta CDR3 rearrangement, sequence reads were collapsed and filtered. For each sample, productive Simpson clonality was calculated as the square root of Simpson's diversity index across productive rearrangements. Not all clones reach the TCRdb copy of this immuneACCESS table, which keeps in-frame sequences only. Checked studies attribute under half of the gap to unresolved V genes and leave the rest unexplained. From that table come the V and J calls and clone size; the DNA was used to work out D and trimming. The sample has some 250,000 clones on record, about 89% of them singletons. The ten biggest clones cover under 9.5% of the sample.

Comment on this clone: Its antigen is currently not known. No clone much larger than this one lies a single base away; base qualities are absent.

The sample comprised PBMCs or T cells enriched from blood (not recorded which). The origin of this receptor is a man aged 35-49 years who had recovered from COVID-19.

In nucleotides, the sequence is TGCGCCAGCAAGGACAGGGGAAATAATCAGCCCCAGCATTTT. The encoded protein is CASKDRGNNQPQHF. The V and J segments used are TRBV10-2 and TRBJ1-5; 9 central bases correspond to TRBD1. Including the terminal cysteine and phenylalanine, the CDR3 comprises 14 residues. Only the CDR3 DNA is retained, 42 bases long and in frame from the first base. Germline trimming: 7 bases from V, 4 bases from J; junction bases outside gene matches: 5. The germline V gene supplies CDR1 WSHSY and CDR2 SAAADI.